This T cell receptor (beta chain) comes out of a study of technical replicates of blood from several donors. The data were produced by immunoSEQ multiplex PCR, yet TCRdb's version contains in-frame clones alone and is incomplete. The sample records over 55,000 clones, 70% to 90% being singletons. Per germline, CDR1 MNHEY and CDR2 SMNVEV (reference sequence). The CDR3 extends over 16 amino acids. Trimming stripped 4 bases from V and 4 bases from J, with 19 bases between. Sequences were obtained from PBMCs. The origin of this receptor is a human donor in good health. Some clones in this sample may be carry-over from other donors' samples. This chain connects TRBV27 to TRBJ1-2; D might be TRBD1 (5 bases). This CDR3 is CASSSPYRSSGYGYTF. DNA for the CDR3: TGTGCCAGCAGTTCCCCCTACAGGAGTTCGGGCTATGGCTACACCTTC.